The 21 T cell receptor beta chains below come from one sample, sequenced in a study of control samples from healthy donors and cancer patients. Method: immunoSEQ multiplex PCR; TCRdb's copy keeps in-frame clones and lacks some. The table includes about 51,000 clones, about 80% detected once. Source material: blood. The receptors stem from a man aged 70 or older in good health.

V gene TRBV2 combines with J gene TRBJ1-2; D might be TRBD1 (5 bases). The CDR3 runs 13 residues. The germline V gene has CDR1 SNHLY and CDR2 FYNNEI. Trimming pared 8 bases from V and 8 bases from J, leaving 18 bases between. CDR3 sequence reads: CASCREPMSGYTF. CDR3 sequence (DNA): TGTGCCAGCTGCAGGGAACCTATGAGCGGCTACACCTTC.

The rearrangement joins TRBV5-4 to TRBJ2-1; 11 bases agree with TRBD2. After removal of 6 bases from V and 6 bases from J, the junction contained 11 bases not matched to a gene. Germline CDR1 is SGHNT and CDR2 is YYREEE (reference sequence). The CDR3 is 16 amino acids. For the CDR3, the DNA is TGTGCCAGCACCCCAAATCTCCTAGCGGGGGGCAATGAGCAGTTCTTC. Protein: CASTPNLLAGGNEQFF. The complete variable domain, with remaining parts taken from reference TRBV5-4 and TRBJ2-1, reads ETGVTQSPTHLIKTRGQQVTLRCSSQSGHNTVSWYQQALGQGPQFIFQYYREEENGRGNFPPRFSGLQFPNYSSELNVNALELDDSALYLCASTPNLLAGGNEQFFGPGTRLTVL.

The chain employs TRBV27 and TRBJ1-5; 8 bases agree with TRBD1. Unmatched junction bases numbered 6, after V lost 6 bases and J lost 2 bases. This CDR3 is built from 15 residues. Looked up from germline, CDR1 is MNHEY and CDR2 is SMNVEV (reference sequence). The CDR3 DNA follows: TGTGCCAGCAGGATACAGGGGGTAGGCAATCAGCCCCAGCATTTT. The encoded protein is CASRIQGVGNQPQHF.

CDR3: CASSPYTGTGGEQYF. CDR3 DNA sequence: TGTGCCAGCAGCCCATATACCGGGACAGGGGGCGAGCAGTACTTC. This chain uses TRBV7-8 with TRBJ2-7; TRBD1 matches at 11 bases. This CDR3 comprises 15 residues. The J segment lost 6 bases and the V segment lost 5 bases, leaving 9 bases of the junction unmatched. The germline V gene has CDR1 SGHVS and CDR2 FQNEAQ.

This chain uses TRBV4-1 with TRBJ2-7, with a weak D call TRBD1 (6 bases). The CDR3 loop spans 14 amino acids. Germline V gene sequence: CDR1 MGHRA, CDR2 YSYEKL. Trimming pared 8 bases from V and 0 bases from J, leaving 14 bases between. CDR3 DNA sequence: TGCGCCAGCGACACGGCAGGGGACTCCTACGAGCAGTACTTC. It codes for CASDTAGDSYEQYF.

This chain connects TRBV7-9 to TRBJ2-1, with TRBD2 matching over 9 bases. Germline-derived CDR1 and CDR2 are SEHNR and FQNEAQ (reference sequence). The ends lost 5 bases at V and 2 bases at J; junction bases unmatched: 7. The CDR3 has 16 residues. The CDR3 region is CASSPRASGAYNEQFF. The CDR3 bases are TGTGCCAGCAGCCCCAGGGCTAGCGGGGCCTACAATGAGCAGTTCTTC.

The gene calls are TRBV11-2 and TRBJ2-7, with D maybe TRBD2 (6 bases). The ends were cut back, 5 bases at V and 2 bases at J, with 19 bases in the middle. CDR1 and CDR2 from the germline V gene are SGHAT and FQNNGV. The CDR3 covers 16 residues. Here the CDR3 reads CASSPADYLRTYEQYF. CDR3 coding DNA: TGTGCCAGCAGCCCAGCGGACTACTTGAGGACCTACGAGCAGTACTTC.

Comment on this clone: This CDR3 is also generated by other DNA sequences in the sample. The CDR3 is CASSLQGYTEAFF. Written as DNA, the CDR3 is TGTGCCAGCAGCTTACAGGGGTACACTGAAGCTTTCTTT. The chain is built from TRBV6-5 and TRBJ1-1; TRBD1 matches at 7 bases. CDR3 size: 13 residues. Trimming removed 6 bases from V and 3 bases from J; junction bases left unmatched: 4. Germline values: CDR1 MNHEY, CDR2 SVGAGI.

The rearrangement joins TRBV7-9 to TRBJ1-1; 8 positions agree with TRBD1. V was clipped by 5 bases and J by 3 bases; unmatched bases: 5. From germline, CDR1 is SEHNR and CDR2 FQNEAQ (reference sequence). CDR3 length: 14 residues. Written as DNA, the CDR3 is TGTGCCAGCAGCCTGGACAGGGCGGACACTGAAGCTTTCTTT. It codes for CASSLDRADTEAFF.

V gene TRBV7-3 combines with J gene TRBJ2-6; tentative D call: TRBD1 (5 bases). The CDR3 extends over 17 amino acids. V dropped 3 bases and J dropped 3 bases, with 15 bases sitting between them. CDR1 and CDR2 from the germline V gene are SGHTA and FQGTGA. In DNA, the CDR3 is TGTGCCAGCAGCTTGCAGGGCCTCGGTGGTGGGGCCAACGTCCTGACTTTC. It codes for CASSLQGLGGGANVLTF.

This rearrangement joins TRBV2 to TRBJ2-7, with 7 bases fitting TRBD1. Germline assignment: CDR1 SNHLY and CDR2 FYNNEI. The CDR3 consists of 17 residues. Germline trimming cut 6 bases from V and 0 bases from J; bases unmatched to any gene: 14. The CDR3 reads CASRVLGQHSSSYEQYF. Written as DNA, the CDR3 is TGTGCCAGCAGGGTATTGGGACAGCACTCGAGCTCCTACGAGCAGTACTTC.

The table lists this clone with a few counts. The chain joins TRBV5-5 to TRBJ1-5; D is ambiguous. The CDR3 extends over 14 amino acids. V was pared by 0 bases and J by 4 bases, with 8 bases between. Per germline, CDR1 SGHKS and CDR2 YYEKEE (reference sequence). The CDR3 nucleotides are TGTGCCAGCAGCTTGGCACGGAAGAATCAGCCCCAGCATTTT. Translating it yields CASSLARKNQPQHF. Complete variable domain (other parts from reference TRBV5-5 and TRBJ1-5): DAGVTQSPTHLIKTRGQQVTLRCSPISGHKSVSWYQQVLGQGPQFIFQYYEKEERGRGNFPDRFSARQFPNYSSELNVNALLLGDSALYLCASSLARKNQPQHFGDGTRLSIL.

The J gene is TRBJ2-1, the V gene TRBV3-1 (or the pseudogene TRBV3-2); 8 bases agree with TRBD2. The CDR3 contains 14 residues. Germline values: CDR1 LGHDT, CDR2 YNNKEL (reference sequence). V shed 1 base, J shed 13 bases, and the junction held 9 bases outside the gene matches. The CDR3, as DNA: TGTGCCAGCAGCCAAGGTTCTGTGAGCGGGAGTCAGTTCTTC. Its protein product is CASSQGSVSGSQFF.

The chain combines TRBV9 with TRBJ2-7; unclear D gene. Trimming removed 0 bases from V and 2 bases from J, with 9 bases in between. Per the germline V gene, CDR1 is SGDLS and CDR2 is YYNGEE. The CDR3 covers 14 residues. The CDR3 bases are TGTGCCAGCAGCGTAGGGGCAGAGGCCTACGAGCAGTACTTC. It yields the protein CASSVGAEAYEQYF.

The chain recombines TRBV5-1 with TRBJ2-3; no firm D call. V lost 5 bases to trimming and J lost 1 base, with 11 bases between them. CDR3 size: 14 residues. Germline V gene data show CDR1 as SGHRS and CDR2 as YFSETQ. The CDR3 DNA follows: TGCGCCAGCAGACCACAGCCCGGCACAGATACGCAGTATTTT. Amino acid sequence: CASRPQPGTDTQYF.

The V and J genes are TRBV12-5 and TRBJ1-1; 8 bases map to TRBD1. The trim removed 1 base at V and 3 bases at J, leaving 4 bases unmatched. The CDR3 runs to 15 residues. CDR1 is LGHNT, CDR2 FRNRAP, per germline. The CDR3 is CASGLADRGHTEAFF. CDR3 nucleotide sequence: TGTGCTAGTGGTTTGGCCGACAGGGGCCACACTGAAGCTTTCTTT.

This chain connects TRBV10-2 to TRBJ1-6; D not resolved. The V end was cut by 8 bases, the J end by 5 bases, with 13 bases between. The length of the CDR3 is 14 residues. Germline-derived CDR1 and CDR2 are WSHSY and SAAADI. Here the CDR3 reads CASGRCGDNSPLHF. The CDR3 DNA reads as TGCGCCAGCGGCCGTTGTGGCGATAATTCACCCCTCCACTTT.

This clone was found once. CDR3 loop: CASSLSLAGGETQYF. DNA of the CDR3: TGCGCCAGCAGCTTGTCATTAGCGGGAGGGGAGACCCAGTACTTC. The V and J genes are TRBV5-1 and TRBJ2-5; TRBD2 matches 11 bases. Germline V gene data show CDR1 as SGHRS and CDR2 as YFSETQ. Losses at the gene ends were 1 base for V and 5 bases for J; bases not matched to a gene: 4. CDR3 size: 15 residues.

The sample holds one count of this clone. The chain couples TRBV5-1 to TRBJ2-7, with TRBD1 matching 10 bases. Looked up from germline, CDR1 is SGHRS and CDR2 is YFSETQ. This CDR3 is built from 14 residues. V gave up 3 bases and J gave up 7 bases; unmatched junction bases: 7. CDR3 in DNA: TGCGCCAGCAGCTGGGACAGGGGCGTCTGGGAGCAGTACTTC. Protein product: CASSWDRGVWEQYF.

The chain carries TRBV10-2 and TRBJ1-6; D may be TRBD1 (5 bases). CDR1 is WSHSY and CDR2 is SAAADI in the germline V gene. Trimming removed 8 bases at V and 8 bases at J, with 19 bases between. This CDR3 is 15 amino acids long. CDR3 loop: CASRPRGGGDSPLHF. CDR3 DNA sequence: TGCGCCAGCCGCCCTCGCGGGGGTGGGGATTCACCCCTCCACTTT.

This rearrangement joins TRBV27 to TRBJ2-6; 7 positions match TRBD1. Germline V gene lookup returns CDR1 MNHEY and CDR2 SMNVEV (reference sequence). The V segment lost 3 bases and the J segment 4 bases; nucleotides outside the gene matches: 3. This CDR3 comprises 15 residues. DNA of the CDR3: TGTGCCAGCAGTTTCACAGGGGCCGGGGCCAACGTCCTGACTTTC. Its protein is CASSFTGAGANVLTF.